This T cell receptor (beta chain) was found in a study of shared clonotypes between healthy human individuals. The naive CD8 subset, CD45RO-negative cells positively selected for CCR7, excluded terminally differentiated effector memory CD45RA+ cells. All donors were healthy HIV-negative adults lacking recent acute infections or vaccinations. A note on this clone: The antigen remains undetermined. The same CDR3 also results from other DNA sequences found in this sample.

The study's findings and limits: Represented genetic and exposure-history diversity was restricted by having few donors.

Germline-derived CDR1 and CDR2 are MGHRA and YSYEKL. The ends were cut back, 1 base at V and 1 base at J, with 7 bases in the middle. This CDR3 comprises 14 residues. Genomic DNA (from each subset) was split evenly across several immunoSEQ plates. Sorted-subset replicate PCR reactions contained roughly 200 ng DNA, corresponding to tens of thousands of T cell genomes. TCRdb's table, derived via immunoSEQ multiplex PCR, lists solely in-frame clones and lacks some. This sample has around 2,000,000 clones, with less than 95% found just once. This sequence joins TRBV4-1 and TRBJ1-1; no definite D call. This sequence originates from a young man in good health. The sample was naive CD8+ T cells sorted from blood. The CDR3 bases are TGCGCCAGCAGCCAAGTATCCGGGAACACTGAAGCTTTCTTT. Amino acid sequence: CASSQVSGNTEAFF.